Listed below are T cell receptor beta chains from one sample, sequenced in a study of cytomegalovirus exposure and HLA in healthy donors. Sequencing was performed with immunoSEQ multiplex PCR; in TCRdb, only in-frame clones are kept and a portion is missing. The sample includes roughly 120,000 clones, approximately 80% seen only once; the top ten take about 2.5%. Sequencing was performed on PBMCs. These receptor sequences come from a man aged 25-45 years in good health and CMV-seronegative. Each CDR3 is given with its conserved first and last residue. D genes are given only for firm matches. Size is stated for part of the rows, as once, few or many counts, or as a class when the clone is expanded.

D: TRBD1
V: TRBV30
J: TRBJ1-2
size: -
DNA: TGTGCCTGGGGGACCGGGACAGGGATTTATGGCTACACCTTC
CDR3: CAWGTGTGIYGYTF

D: -
V: TRBV28
J: TRBJ1-2
size: -
DNA: TGTGCCAGCAGTTGGGGGAGGGACTATGGCTACACCTTC
CDR3: CASSWGRDYGYTF

D: -
V: TRBV10-1
J: TRBJ2-3
size: -
DNA: TGCGCCAGCAGTGAGTCTCTGGATACGCAGTATTTT
CDR3: CASSESLDTQYF

D: TRBD2
V: TRBV18
J: TRBJ2-7
size: few
DNA: TGTGCCAGCTCACCGGGCAGCGGGAGAGTCTACGAGCAGTACTTC
CDR3: CASSPGSGRVYEQYF

D: -
V: TRBV7-9
J: TRBJ1-5
size: few
DNA: TGTGCCAGCAGTCCACTAAAATCTCAGCCCCAGCATTTT
CDR3: CASSPLKSQPQHF

D: TRBD1
V: TRBV7-2
J: TRBJ2-7
size: -
DNA: TGTGCCAGCAGCTTAGTGACTGGACAGGGGTCTCGCGAGCAGTACTTC
CDR3: CASSLVTGQGSREQYF

D: -
V: TRBV7-2
J: TRBJ2-7
size: -
DNA: TGTGCCAGCAGCACTGGGGTGGGGCCGGCCTACGAGCAGTACTTC
CDR3: CASSTGVGPAYEQYF

D: -
V: TRBV27
J: TRBJ2-5
size: -
DNA: TGTGCCAGCAGTTTAGTGGGCGCTTGGGAGACCCAGTACTTC
CDR3: CASSLVGAWETQYF

D: -
V: TRBV5-1
J: TRBJ2-3
size: few
DNA: TGCGCCAGCAGGCCCGGGGTTGTCGCAGATACGCAGTATTTT
CDR3: CASRPGVVADTQYF

D: TRBD1
V: TRBV5-1
J: TRBJ2-2
size: -
DNA: TGCGCCAGCAGCTTGCAGGGGGCAAACACCGGGGAGCTGTTTTTT
CDR3: CASSLQGANTGELFF

D: TRBD2
V: TRBV6-4
J: TRBJ2-1
size: -
DNA: TGTGCCAGCAGTGACGGGACTAGCTCCTACAATGAGCAGTTCTTC
CDR3: CASSDGTSSYNEQFF

D: TRBD1
V: TRBV6-6
J: TRBJ2-1
size: few
DNA: TGTGCCAGCACCTACGGGACAGGGGGGCGGGATGAGCAGTTCTTC
CDR3: CASTYGTGGRDEQFF

D: TRBD1
V: TRBV19
J: TRBJ2-7
size: -
DNA: TGTGCCAGTAGGCGAGACGCAGGACAGGGCGGGTACGAGCAGTACTTC
CDR3: CASRRDAGQGGYEQYF

D: -
V: TRBV2
J: TRBJ1-3
size: -
DNA: TGTGCCAGCCGTCCGGACGGGATTGACACCATATATTTT
CDR3: CASRPDGIDTIYF

D: -
V: TRBV28
J: TRBJ1-5
size: once
DNA: TGTGCCAGCAGTTTATCCAGGGTTCCGCCCCAGCATTTT
CDR3: CASSLSRVPPQHF

D: TRBD1
V: TRBV6-5
J: TRBJ1-5
size: few
DNA: TGTGCCAGCAGATTACGAGGGGGCCATCAGCCCCAGCATTTT
CDR3: CASRLRGGHQPQHF

D: -
V: TRBV7-6
J: TRBJ2-5
size: -
DNA: TGTGCCAGCAGCTTATTCGAGGGGGGGTATGAGACCCAGTACTTC
CDR3: CASSLFEGGYETQYF

D: TRBD2
V: TRBV11-2
J: TRBJ2-1
size: -
DNA: TGTGCCAGCAGCTTTTTGAAGGGACTAGCAGGGAATGAGCAGTTCTTC
CDR3: CASSFLKGLAGNEQFF

D: TRBD2
V: TRBV6-6
J: TRBJ2-1
size: few
DNA: TGTGCCGGGACCAAGGGCGGGAGCGACAATGAGCAGTTCTTC
CDR3: CAGTKGGSDNEQFF

D: TRBD2
V: TRBV5-1
J: TRBJ2-1
size: -
DNA: TGCGCCAGCAGCTTAGAGCGGGAGGCTGTCAATGAGCAGTTCTTC
CDR3: CASSLEREAVNEQFF